This T cell receptor beta chain stems from a study of blood T cell repertoires in COVID-19 (dated by TCRdb to 2020 to 2022). Regarding the study in general: Samples covering the acute and convalescent phases of COVID-19 were provided by collaborators in the United States, Italy and Spain. The material from the prospective study consisted of cDNA or gDNA derived from T cells, B-cell-depleted T cells, or PBMCs. Deeply sampled blood TCRbeta repertoires from subjects exposed to, actively infected with, or recovered from COVID-19 were included in the dataset. A freely available public database, intended as a resource for researchers studying the immune response to SARS-CoV-2, is where the repertoires were released. The samples were drawn from two sources: the first 160 participants of the ongoing ImmuneRACE study, and 1,254 subjects contributed by 6 global collaborators. A de-identified subject ID, COVID-19 status, age in years and sex were almost always included in the sample metadata. Where HLA class I and class II types were available, the types were taken from metadata supplied by the sample provider, not from assay-based typing. The full study reports these points: How much clinical and demographic metadata was included differed by source and by participant, and the metadata was provided uncurated.

The CDR3 holds 14 amino acids from the cysteine to the phenylalanine. The sequence is cut down to CDR3 DNA, 42 bases in frame from base 1. Between the V and J ends, shortened by 7 bases and 6 bases respectively, the junction contains 16 bases. CDR1 and CDR2 are drawn from the germline V gene: SNHLY, FYNNEI. At one collaborating source in Seattle, patients were enrolled during active infection and were followed longitudinally through the course of disease. The collaborating institutions used their own protocols to collect whole blood in K2EDTA tubes. For TCRbeta analysis, collaborator samples were shipped as frozen whole blood, as isolated PBMCs, or as DNA extracted from either sample type. TCRbeta CDR3 regions were amplified from genomic DNA using the immunoSEQ Assay, a bias-controlled multiplex PCR. The published analysis was carried out like this. The number of nucleated cells in each sample was estimated from the amplification of reference gene primers within the assay. Sequence reads were collapsed and filtered to measure the absolute abundance of every unique TCRbeta CDR3 rearrangement. For each sample, productive Simpson clonality was calculated as the square root of Simpson's diversity index over productive rearrangements. In its TCRdb copy, this immuneACCESS table keeps in-frame sequences only and misses some clones. Where compared with another copy, unresolved V genes explain less than half of these, and the others have no known cause. D and trimming were read from the DNA, whereas the V and J calls and clone size are those reported in that table. For this sample the table gives about 300,000 clones, of which approximately 90% were detected only once. 1.6% of the sample lies in the top ten.

Comment on this clone: Its antigen specificity is not known. Base qualities were left out, and no much larger clone turns up one base away.

The clonotype originates from a woman in her thirties with COVID-19, enrolled during active disease. Sequencing input: peripheral blood. The receptor chain draws on TRBV2 and TRBJ1-5; the D gene is possibly TRBD1, with 5 bases matching. The nucleotide sequence reads TGTGCCAGCACCATGGGGGGGTACATTCAGCCCCAGCATTTT. Its amino acids are CASTMGGYIQPQHF.